This T cell receptor (beta chain) was sequenced for a study of T cell responses to AZD1222 COVID-19 vaccine. The repertoire was sequenced with immunoSEQ multiplex PCR; TCRdb's copy has only in-frame clones and lacks some. The data contain over 130,000 clones, roughly 91% of them singletons. Findings of the study overall: As reported, nearly half of all spike-specific TCRs target variant regions that are unmutated. White British people made up most donors, females outnumbered males, and clonal diversity was possibly underestimated. Spike-specific TCR breadth and depth rose after two AZD1222 doses.

A word on this clone: Antigen: not known.

Trimming took 3 bases from V and 11 from J; bases not matched to a gene: 12. The CDR3 loop spans 17 amino acids. V gene TRBV5-3 combines with J gene TRBJ1-6, with TRBD1 matching over 12 bases. TRBV5-3 is assigned to the ORF class and has an uncertain function. The receptor's source is an adult in good health. The sequencing here drew on peripheral blood, taken on day 0 of AZD1222 vaccination. Written as DNA, the CDR3 is TGTGCCAGAAGCTCGGGAGCGGGGACAGGGGGCCCGACACCCCTCCACTTT. Its translation: CARSSGAGTGGPTPLHF.